This paragraph reports one T cell receptor (beta chain). cDNA serving as the sequencing template came from extracted, reverse transcribed RNA. Produced via immunoSEQ multiplex PCR; TCRdb's table is partial and in-frame only. The sample holds around 270,000 clones; 58% are singletons and the top ten take around 1.8%. The source of the sample is a study of CD8+ T cells in alopecia areata. Treatment defined: oral pan-JAK inhibitor, 5-10 mg twice daily. The specimen was CD4+ T cells sorted from blood, collected at week 24, from a patient treated with tofacitinib. This receptor was obtained from a human donor with alopecia areata.

The chain's CDR3 is CASSLVPNNSPLHF. CDR3 sequence (DNA): TGTGCCAGCAGCTTAGTGCCCAATAATTCACCCCTCCACTTT. V gene TRBV5-4 combines with J gene TRBJ1-6, with D hard to call. The CDR3 extends over 14 amino acids. V lost 2 bases and J 5 bases, leaving 8 bases between the germline ends. Germline V gene data show CDR1 as SGHNT and CDR2 as YYREEE (reference sequence).